These 8 T cell receptor beta chains originate from one sample sequenced in a study of control samples from healthy donors and cancer patients. The data were produced by immunoSEQ multiplex PCR, yet TCRdb's version contains in-frame clones alone and is incomplete. This sample's table reports about 210,000 clones. The sample taken for sequencing was blood. These receptors were obtained from a woman aged 25 to 39 in good health.

The chain recombines TRBV29-1 with TRBJ2-7, with a tentative D call TRBD2 (6 bases). The J call may not be correct, given that the DNA end is closer to TRBJ2-5. CDR1 is SQVTM and CDR2 is ANQGSEA in the germline V gene. The CDR3 contains 13 residues. CDR3 in amino acids: CSVVGLSNTTQYF. The CDR3 coding sequence is TGCAGCGTTGTGGGACTTAGCAATACGACCCAGTACTTC.

The CDR3 here is CASSQDWASGSYEQYF. In DNA form, the CDR3 reads TGCGCCAGCAGCCAAGATTGGGCTAGCGGGTCCTACGAGCAGTACTTC. The genes are TRBV4-1 and TRBJ2-7, with TRBD2 identical over 8 bases. CDR3 size: 16 residues. The V and J ends lost 0 bases and 1 base, in that order; junction bases with no gene match: 5. The germline V gene encodes CDR1 MGHRA and CDR2 YSYEKL.

This chain uses TRBV19 with TRBJ1-1, with D unresolved. The germline CDR1 and CDR2 sequences are LNHDA and SQIVND (reference sequence). Trimming removed 2 bases at V and 7 bases at J, with 8 bases between. The CDR3 spans 12 residues. The CDR3 nucleotides are TGTGCCAGTAGTATAAGGACGAGTGAAGCTTTCTTT. As protein: CASSIRTSEAFF.

V usage is TRBV6-2 or TRBV6-3 and J usage is TRBJ1-4, with a possible D match to TRBD1 (5 bases). Germline CDR1 and CDR2: MNHEY and SVGEGT. This CDR3 is built from 15 residues. Trimming pared 2 bases from V and 5 bases from J, leaving 12 bases between. Here the CDR3 reads CASSYPRDGNEKLFF. CDR3 coding DNA: TGTGCCAGCAGTTACCCACGGGACGGGAATGAAAAACTGTTTTTT.

The chain couples TRBV27 to TRBJ2-2, with 8 bases that match TRBD1. Germline V lookup: CDR1 MNHEY, CDR2 SMNVEV (reference sequence). Trimming took 3 bases from V and 4 from J; bases not matched to a gene: 7. CDR3 length: 16 amino acids. Here the CDR3 DNA reads TGTGCCAGCAGTTTGACAGGGGCCCCTCGCACCGGGGAGCTGTTTTTT. Protein product: CASSLTGAPRTGELFF.

The rearrangement links TRBV5-1 to TRBJ2-3, with no clear D. Germline lookup yields CDR1 SGHRS and CDR2 YFSETQ. The CDR3 runs 13 residues. V shed 0 bases and J shed 2 bases, with 4 bases lying between them. The CDR3 spells CASSLGYTDTQYF. CDR3 sequence (DNA): TGCGCCAGCAGCTTGGGGTACACAGATACGCAGTATTTT.

The gene calls are TRBV28 and TRBJ1-4; 7 bases agree with TRBD1. V lost 4 bases and J lost 11; bases outside the gene matches: 19. CDR3 length equals 17 residues. CDR1 MDHEN and CDR2 SYDVKM come from the germline V gene. CDR3 bases: TGTGCCAGCAGTTACTTACTAATGAGACAGGGATGGGATAAACTGTTTTTT. It translates to CASSYLLMRQGWDKLFF.

This sequence joins TRBV6-1 and TRBJ1-3; D is perhaps TRBD1 (5 bases). The V and J ends lost 0 bases and 0 bases respectively, with 9 bases between them. Per the germline V gene, CDR1 is MNHNS and CDR2 is SASEGT. This CDR3 comprises 16 residues. DNA of the CDR3: TGTGCCAGCAGTGAAGCAGCAGGGAGCTCTGGAAACACCATATATTTT. Translation: CASSEAAGSSGNTIYF.